Listed here are 8 T cell receptor beta chains from one sample, sequenced in a study of blood T cell repertoires in COVID-19. TCRdb's table, derived via immunoSEQ multiplex PCR, lists solely in-frame clones and lacks some. The sample includes about 160,000 clones, roughly 87% of them seen just once. Sequencing was performed on peripheral blood. Receptor source: a woman aged 60-75 years who had recovered from COVID-19.

The J gene is TRBJ1-1, the V gene TRBV12-3 or TRBV12-4, with D hard to call. The CDR3 has 12 residues. V dropped 6 bases and J dropped 4 bases, with 9 bases sitting between them. CDR3 protein: CASRRYSTEAFF. CDR3 coding DNA: TGTGCCAGCAGACGATATAGCACTGAAGCTTTCTTT.

The chain has TRBV9 and TRBJ2-5; a weak D match, TRBD1 (5 bases). Germline CDR1 and CDR2: SGDLS and YYNGEE. V shed 0 bases and J shed 5 bases, with 14 bases lying between them. The CDR3 length is 15 residues. DNA for the CDR3: TGTGCCAGCAGCGTAGAATCTTGGGCAGGGGAGACCCAGTACTTC. It encodes CASSVESWAGETQYF.

V is TRBV6-1 and J is TRBJ1-2, with D hard to call. Germline values: CDR1 MNHNS, CDR2 SASEGT. V was trimmed by 1 base and J by 6 bases, leaving 9 bases between them. The CDR3 spans 13 residues. CDR3: CASSEVGTNGYTF. For the CDR3, the DNA is TGTGCCAGCAGTGAAGTCGGAACTAATGGCTACACCTTC.

The chain is built from TRBV27 and TRBJ2-7, with D unresolved. Germline CDR1 is MNHEY and CDR2 is SMNVEV (reference sequence). V lost 2 bases and J lost 1, with 9 bases in between. The CDR3 spans 14 residues. CDR3 loop: CASSLKAESYEQYF. The CDR3 DNA is TGTGCCAGCAGTTTAAAAGCCGAGTCCTACGAGCAGTACTTC.

The CDR3 here is CSVATGGAQGYTF. The CDR3 DNA follows: TGCAGCGTTGCCACAGGGGGCGCGCAAGGCTACACCTTC. The rearrangement uses TRBV29-1 and TRBJ1-2, with TRBD1 identical over 9 bases. There are 13 residues in the CDR3. From germline, CDR1 is SQVTM and CDR2 ANQGSEA. After removal of 4 bases from V and 8 bases from J, the junction contained 8 bases not matched to a gene.

This clone showed up just a few times. The rearrangement joins TRBV10-1 to TRBJ2-7; a weak D match, TRBD1 (5 bases). CDR1 and CDR2 from the germline V gene are WNHNN and SYGVQD (reference sequence). This CDR3 is 12 amino acids long. The germline V and J ends were trimmed by 6 bases and 6 bases, with 12 bases remaining between them. CDR3 loop: CASRASGFEQYF. CDR3 bases: TGCGCCAGCAGAGCTTCAGGGTTCGAGCAGTACTTC.

The gene calls are TRBV3-1 (or the pseudogene TRBV3-2) and TRBJ2-3; D not resolved. The CDR3 has 12 residues. Germline assignment: CDR1 LGHDT and CDR2 YNNKEL (reference sequence). V gave up 3 bases and J gave up 1 base, with 2 bases separating them. CDR3: CASSHGTDTQYF. In DNA, the CDR3 is TGTGCCAGCAGCCACGGCACAGATACGCAGTATTTT.

The J gene is TRBJ2-5, the V gene TRBV29-1; 7 bases line up with TRBD2. Trimming cost V 2 bases and J 7 bases; bases outside gene matches: 16. Per the germline V gene, CDR1 is SQVTM and CDR2 is ANQGSEA. CDR3 length: 16 residues. The DNA for the CDR3 is TGCAGCGTTGAAAAAGGGAGGGGCTCCGAAACCGGGACCCAGTACTTC. Translated, it gives CSVEKGRGSETGTQYF.